This paragraph covers one T cell receptor beta chain sequence. The antigen remains unidentified. The data originate from a study of STAT5B mutations in CD4+ large granular lymphocyte leukemia. On the study more broadly: Among healthy controls, a particular HLA allele went with more CDR3 'QG' motifs.

Study-wide results and limits: Without putative leukemic clones, patient CD4-sorted repertoires remained more clonal than healthy CD4+ repertoires.

Using immunoSEQ multiplex PCR, the repertoire was profiled, and TCRdb retains in-frame clones only, with some absent. This sample has roughly 48,000 clones, with 60% to 75% found just once. The CDR3 extends over 13 amino acids. The V and J ends lost 2 bases and 7 bases respectively, with 11 bases between them. Germline lookup yields CDR1 SGHDN and CDR2 FVKESK. V is TRBV14 and J is TRBJ1-2, with D possibly being TRBD1 (5 bases). The sequencing input was CD4+ T cells from blood buffy coats. This receptor was obtained from a human donor in good health. CDR3 in DNA: TGTGCCAGCAGCCAACAGGGTTACATTGGCTACACCTTC. Amino acids: CASSQQGYIGYTF.